These 32 T cell receptor beta chains came from one sample sequenced in a study of T cells in Graves' hyperthyroidism and ophthalmopathy. Amplification targeted TCR beta CDR3 regions from RNA transcripts. Carried out on the TCR CDR3, a first-round RT-PCR used the HTBI primer set. MiXCR was run by TCRdb on the multiplex PCR reads, yielding one entry per CDR3 protein. The data show roughly 500,000 distinct CDR3 sequences, approximately 16% seen once. Sequenced sample: blood. The source of these receptors is a young woman with Graves' ophthalmopathy.

In its sample, this clonotype was seen many times. This chain joins TRBV27 and TRBJ1-2, with 7 bases lining up with TRBD1. The CDR3 loop spans 13 amino acids. Germline loops: CDR1 MNHEY, CDR2 SMNVEV (reference sequence). V shed 4 bases and J 7 bases; nucleotides not matched to a gene: 6. DNA of the CDR3: TGTGCCAGCAGTTCTCGCTCAGGGGGTGGCTACACCTTC. It encodes CASSSRSGGGYTF.

As to this clonotype: One end of the junction varies from germline; a read error may be responsible. The CDR3 sequence: CASRGTSGAYNERFF. CDR3 DNA sequence: TGTGCCAGCAGGGGGACTAGCGGGGCCTACAATGAGCGGTTCTTC. The chain couples TRBV2 to TRBJ2-1, with 13 positions matching TRBD2. This CDR3 region has 15 residues. Germline-derived CDR1 and CDR2 are SNHLY and FYNNEI.

This clonotype was counted only a few times. The chain couples TRBV20-1 to TRBJ2-7, with D hard to call. The germline gives CDR1 DFQATT, CDR2 SNEGSKA (reference sequence). CDR3 length: 12 amino acids. V was pared by 5 bases and J by 2 bases, with 10 bases between. The CDR3 bases are TGCAGTGCTTCCAGCCCAACCTACGAGCAGTACTTC. This codes for CSASSPTYEQYF.

This clonotype was recorded at least ten times. The rearrangement uses TRBV7-2 and TRBJ2-1; 10 bases are shared with TRBD1. Germline-derived CDR1 and CDR2 are SGHTA and FQGNSA. Trimming took 3 bases from V and 6 from J; bases not matched to a gene: 14. There are 18 residues in the CDR3. The CDR3 sequence: CASSFYFAGTGESNEQFF. The CDR3 coding sequence is TGTGCCAGCAGCTTCTACTTTGCTGGGACAGGGGAATCCAATGAGCAGTTCTTC.

This clonotype appeared many times. The V gene is TRBV7-2, the J gene TRBJ2-3; 9 bases are a match to TRBD2. Germline CDR1 and CDR2: SGHTA and FQGNSA. This CDR3 region has 16 residues. V shed 4 bases and J 1 base; nucleotides not matched to a gene: 6. CDR3 nucleotides: TGTGCCAGCAGCTCCCTAGCGGGGCGTGGCACAGATACGCAGTATTTT. Its protein is CASSSLAGRGTDTQYF.

J is TRBJ2-2 and V is TRBV14; D might be TRBD2 (5 bases). From germline, CDR1 is SGHDN and CDR2 FVKESK. The CDR3 is 16 amino acids. Trimming cost V 4 bases and J 1 base, with 13 bases left between them. The CDR3, as DNA: TGTGCCAGCAGCCTACTAGGACTGGTGAACACCGGGGAGCTGTTTTTT. It yields the protein CASSLLGLVNTGELFF. Complete variable domain (other parts from reference TRBV14 and TRBJ2-2): EAGVTQFPSHSVIEKGQTVTLRCDPISGHDNLYWYRRVMGKEIKFLLHFVKESKQDESGMPNNRFLAERTGGTYSTLKVQPAELEDSGVYFCASSLLGLVNTGELFFGEGSRLTVL.

There are many counts of this clonotype. The V call is TRBV2, the J call TRBJ2-7; D unclear. V was trimmed by 2 bases and J by 3 bases, leaving 2 bases between them. The CDR3 is 11 amino acids. CDR1 is SNHLY and CDR2 is FYNNEI in the germline V gene. The CDR3 here is CASSEFYEQYF. CDR3 in DNA: TGTGCCAGCAGTGAATTCTACGAGCAGTACTTC.

The chain is built from TRBV20-1 and TRBJ2-7; 14 bases agree with TRBD2. The CDR3 length is 14 residues. Germline V CDR1 and CDR2: DFQATT, SNEGSKA (reference sequence). V lost 4 bases, J lost 3 bases, and 2 bases stayed unmatched. CDR3 sequence (DNA): TGCAGTGCTATCGGACTAGCGGGAGGCTACGAGCAGTACTTC. Translation: CSAIGLAGGYEQYF.

Ten or more counts support this clonotype. The chain couples TRBV28 to TRBJ1-1; unclear D gene. Looked up from germline, CDR1 is MDHEN and CDR2 is SYDVKM. The CDR3 has 12 residues. The V gene lost 4 bases and the J gene lost 3 bases, with 6 bases spanning the gap. The CDR3 nucleotides read TGTGCCAGCAGTTCAGGATACACTGAAGCTTTCTTT. As protein: CASSSGYTEAFF. Variable domain in full (rest from reference TRBV28 and TRBJ1-1): DVKVTQSSRYLVKRTGEKVFLECVQDMDHENMFWYRQDPGLGLRLIYFSYDVKMKEKGDIPEGYSVSREKKERFSLILESASTNQTSMYLCASSSGYTEAFFGQGTRLTVV.

This clonotype was counted between two and nine times. The V call is TRBV4-3, the J call TRBJ2-3, with TRBD2 identical over 9 bases. The length of the CDR3 is 16 residues. Per the germline V gene, CDR1 is LGHNA and CDR2 is YSLEER. V dropped 1 base and J dropped 4; count of bases not matched to a gene: 6. The CDR3 is CASSQVGGRASDTQYF. CDR3 DNA sequence: TGCGCCAGCAGCCAAGTGGGCGGGAGGGCCTCAGATACGCAGTATTTT.

The chain couples TRBV11-2 to TRBJ2-1, with 10 nucleotides matching TRBD2. The V gene end was trimmed by 2 bases and the J gene end by 3 bases; junction bases not matched to a gene: 19. The germline V gene has CDR1 SGHAT and CDR2 FQNNGV. The CDR3 runs to 21 residues. CDR3 sequence reads: CASSLIIWGWASGSIYNEQFF. CDR3 in DNA: TGTGCCAGCAGCTTAATTATTTGGGGGTGGGCTAGCGGGAGTATCTACAATGAGCAGTTCTTC.

This clonotype was seen many times. The V call is TRBV7-8, the J call TRBJ2-7; D gene uncertain. Deletions cut 4 bases from V and 4 bases from J, with 11 bases between. Germline assignment: CDR1 SGHVS and CDR2 FQNEAQ. The CDR3 sequence is 13 residues long. In nucleotides, the CDR3 is TGTGCCAGCAGCTCGCCCTTCACTTACGAGCAGTACTTC. This codes for CASSSPFTYEQYF.

This clonotype was counted many times. The chain uses TRBV6-1 and TRBJ2-5, with D perhaps TRBD1 (5 bases). V was pared by 8 bases and J by 2 bases, with 21 bases between. This CDR3 contains 16 residues. Germline CDR1 is MNHNS and CDR2 is SASEGT. The CDR3 DNA is TGTGCCAGCCACTCATGGGGCACTGGAGATCAAGAGACCCAGTACTTC. Protein sequence: CASHSWGTGDQETQYF.

This chain links TRBV28 with TRBJ2-7; 9 bases fit TRBD1. With 3 bases clipped from V and 1 base from J, the junction kept 10 bases outside the gene matches. Germline lookup yields CDR1 MDHEN and CDR2 SYDVKM. The CDR3 spans 17 residues. CDR3 protein: CASSFLTGGALSYEQYF. The CDR3 bases are TGTGCCAGCAGTTTCCTCACAGGGGGCGCTTTGTCCTACGAGCAGTACTTC.

In nucleotides, the CDR3 is TGTGCCAGCAGCTTAGCTGGCGAGACTAGCGGGACGGTAGAGACCCAGTACTTC. It is translated as CASSLAGETSGTVETQYF. The gene calls are TRBV7-6 and TRBJ2-5; 11 bases fit TRBD2. In germline, CDR1 is SGHVS, CDR2 FNYEAQ. CDR3 length: 18 residues. With 0 bases clipped from V and 4 bases from J, the junction kept 10 bases outside the gene matches. Full variable domain (rest looked up from reference TRBV7-6 and TRBJ2-5): GAGVSQSPRYKVTKRGQDVALRCDPISGHVSLYWYRQALGQGPEFLTYFNYEAQQDKSGLPNDRFSAERPEGSISTLTIQRTEQRDSAMYRCASSLAGETSGTVETQYFGPGTRLLVL.

This clonotype was found many times. This chain connects TRBV6-6 to TRBJ2-7; D gene ambiguous. Germline V gene lookup returns CDR1 MNHNY and CDR2 SVGAGI (reference sequence). CDR3 length: 14 residues. V was trimmed by 0 bases and J by 6 bases, leaving 12 bases between them. This CDR3 reads CASSYSRIWVEQYF. CDR3 in DNA: TGTGCCAGCAGTTACTCCCGGATTTGGGTCGAGCAGTACTTC.

This clonotype was seen repeatedly, ten times or more. The V and J genes are TRBV28 and TRBJ2-1, with TRBD2 identical over 9 bases. The CDR3 extends over 14 amino acids. CDR1 is MDHEN, CDR2 SYDVKM, per germline. J gave up 2 bases and V 7 bases, and 3 bases lay outside the gene matches. CDR3 DNA sequence: TGTGCCAGCAACGGCGGGAGGGCCTACAATGAGCAGTTCTTC. It translates to CASNGGRAYNEQFF.

This clonotype has more than one count but fewer than ten. The chain is built from TRBV29-1 and TRBJ2-7; no reliable D call. Trimming shortened V by 4 bases and J by 2 bases, and 15 bases separated the two germline ends. The V gene's germline CDR1 is SQVTM and CDR2 ANQGSEA. The CDR3 has 14 residues. Here the CDR3 DNA reads TGCAGCGTTGTAGTCCAGGCATCTCCCTACGAGCAGTACTTC. The encoded protein is CSVVVQASPYEQYF.

This clonotype appeared many times. The chain employs TRBV7-6 and TRBJ2-7; either TRBD1 or TRBD2 may supply D (7 bases each). This CDR3 is built from 15 residues. V was shortened by 3 bases and J by 1 base, with 13 bases between the two germline ends. CDR1 is SGHVS, CDR2 FNYEAQ, per germline. The CDR3 loop is CASSFRGGDSYEQYF. The CDR3 DNA reads TGTGCCAGCAGCTTCAGGGGGGGGGATTCCTACGAGCAGTACTTC.

V and J are TRBV28 and TRBJ1-6; D remains ambiguous. Trimming pared 5 bases from V and 5 bases from J, leaving 16 bases between. Germline V lookup: CDR1 MDHEN, CDR2 SYDVKM. CDR3 length: 16 amino acids. CDR3 in amino acids: CASSLLSEVHNSPLHF. The CDR3 DNA is TGTGCCAGCAGTCTACTGTCCGAGGTTCATAATTCACCCCTCCACTTT.

This clonotype has a count of ten or more. The chain employs TRBV7-3 and TRBJ2-1, with D maybe TRBD2 (6 bases). CDR1 and CDR2 (germline): SGHTA, FQGTGA. Trimming took 3 bases from V and 9 from J, leaving 12 bases between them. The CDR3 runs 13 residues. CDR3 bases: TGTGCCAGCAGCTTGGAGGGGATTACTGAGCAGTTCTTC. Its protein product is CASSLEGITEQFF.

The rearrangement joins TRBV28 to TRBJ2-1; 9 bases agree with TRBD2. The V gene's germline CDR1 is MDHEN and CDR2 SYDVKM. J gave up 7 bases and V 3 bases, and 7 bases lay outside the gene matches. The CDR3 runs to 15 residues. In DNA form, the CDR3 reads TGTGCCAGCAGTTTGTTAGCGGGAGAGGGGAATGAGCAGTTCTTC. Its translation: CASSLLAGEGNEQFF.

This clonotype was detected a few times. The V gene is TRBV28, the J gene TRBJ1-5; D may be TRBD1 (5 bases). V was trimmed by 0 bases and J by 5 bases, leaving 11 bases between them. Germline-derived CDR1 and CDR2 are MDHEN and SYDVKM. This CDR3 has 15 amino acids. Here the CDR3 reads CASSLWGLVDQPQHF. In DNA, the CDR3 is TGTGCCAGCAGTTTATGGGGGCTGGTCGATCAGCCCCAGCATTTT. Complete variable domain (other parts from reference TRBV28 and TRBJ1-5): DVKVTQSSRYLVKRTGEKVFLECVQDMDHENMFWYRQDPGLGLRLIYFSYDVKMKEKGDIPEGYSVSREKKERFSLILESASTNQTSMYLCASSLWGLVDQPQHFGDGTRLSIL.

This clonotype was recorded at least ten times. The CDR3 here is CSARVVGGANEQYF. CDR3 DNA: TGCAGTGCTAGAGTGGTCGGGGGAGCGAACGAGCAGTACTTC. V usage is TRBV20-1 and J usage is TRBJ2-7, with a possible D match to TRBD2 (6 bases). Germline CDR1 and CDR2: DFQATT and SNEGSKA (reference sequence). The CDR3 is 14 residues long. Between the trimmed V and J ends, which lost 1 base and 5 bases, there was a span of 15 bases.

This clonotype was observed many times. The chain carries TRBV6-1 and TRBJ1-1, with no clear D. Germline V gene data show CDR1 as MNHNS and CDR2 as SASEGT. The CDR3 length is 12 residues. V was cut by 5 bases and J by 4 bases, with 8 bases left in between. Here the CDR3 DNA reads TGTGCCAGCAGTCCCAGGCCCACTGAAGCTTTCTTT. Translation: CASSPRPTEAFF.

Many counts were recorded for this clonotype. This sequence joins TRBV20-1 and TRBJ2-7; unclear D gene. The CDR3 totals 13 residues. From germline, CDR1 is DFQATT and CDR2 SNEGSKA (reference sequence). With 6 bases removed from V and 0 bases from J, the gap between germline ends came to 12 bases. The CDR3 loop reads CSADRTDSYEQYF. In DNA, the CDR3 is TGCAGTGCAGACCGGACGGACTCCTACGAGCAGTACTTC.

This clonotype was found many times. The genes are TRBV28 and TRBJ2-3; D gene ambiguous. V shed 6 bases and J shed 6 bases, with 19 bases lying between them. Per germline, CDR1 MDHEN and CDR2 SYDVKM. This CDR3 is 15 amino acids long. In nucleotides, the CDR3 is TGTGCCAGCAGCCCACGACCGCCGAGCGTGGATACGCAGTATTTT. Residues: CASSPRPPSVDTQYF. The full variable domain, its missing parts supplied by reference TRBV28 and TRBJ2-3, is DVKVTQSSRYLVKRTGEKVFLECVQDMDHENMFWYRQDPGLGLRLIYFSYDVKMKEKGDIPEGYSVSREKKERFSLILESASTNQTSMYLCASSPRPPSVDTQYFGPGTRLTVL.

This clonotype was counted only a few times. The V call is TRBV20-1, the J call TRBJ1-1; D is undetermined. CDR3 size: 13 residues. V lost 0 bases, J lost 3 bases, and 8 bases lay in between. Germline assignment: CDR1 DFQATT and CDR2 SNEGSKA (reference sequence). The CDR3 region is CSARERVYTEAFF. The CDR3 DNA is TGCAGTGCTAGAGAACGGGTTTACACTGAAGCTTTCTTT.

This clonotype was found a few times. The chain has TRBV7-2 and TRBJ1-4; the match to TRBD1 covers 11 bases. V was clipped by 3 bases and J by 7 bases; unmatched bases: 1. The CDR3 spans 14 residues. CDR1 is SGHTA and CDR2 is FQGNSA in the germline V gene. The CDR3 sequence is CASSLGQGVEKLFF. In DNA, the CDR3 is TGTGCCAGCAGCTTGGGACAGGGGGTTGAAAAACTGTTTTTT.

This clonotype has a handful of counts. The chain carries TRBV7-9 and TRBJ2-2, with D perhaps matching TRBD1 (5 bases). From germline, CDR1 is SEHNR and CDR2 FQNEAQ (reference sequence). The CDR3 loop spans 15 amino acids. V was trimmed by 8 bases and J by 0 bases, leaving 13 bases between them. CDR3 DNA sequence: TGTGCCAGCTTCAGGACACCCGCGAACACCGGGGAGCTGTTTTTT. Protein product: CASFRTPANTGELFF. The full variable domain, rest sourced from reference TRBV7-9 and TRBJ2-2, is DTGVSQNPRHKITKRGQNVTFRCDPISEHNRLYWYRQTLGQGPEFLTYFQNEAQLEKSRLLSDRFSAERPKGSFSTLEIQRTEQGDSAMYLCASFRTPANTGELFFGEGSRLTVL.

This clonotype was seen a single time. This chain connects TRBV25-1 to TRBJ2-1; D gene unclear. The V end lost 3 bases, the J end lost 0 bases, and 12 bases lay between the germline ends. Per germline, CDR1 MGHDK and CDR2 SYGVNS. The CDR3 consists of 16 residues. CDR3 nucleotides: TGTGCCAGCAGTGAGACCAAGATGAGCTCCTACAATGAGCAGTTCTTC. Protein: CASSETKMSSYNEQFF.

V usage is TRBV6-2 or TRBV6-3 and J usage is TRBJ2-5; D is uncertain. In germline, CDR1 is MNHEY, CDR2 SVGEGT. Trimming stripped 2 bases from V and 2 bases from J, with 9 bases between. CDR3 length equals 14 residues. CDR3: CASSYTAYQETQYF. The DNA for the CDR3 is TGTGCCAGCAGTTACACAGCCTATCAAGAGACCCAGTACTTC.